This record concerns one TCR beta chain sequence. Its antigen is unknown. One base away there is no much larger clone; base qualities are not given. Libraries came from the immunoSEQ multiplex PCR assay. A mixture of 60 forward primers for TCR Vbeta segments and 13 reverse primers for TCR Jbeta segments was used in the multiplex PCR. Amplification of the CDR3 region of rearranged TCR beta genes was performed with a multiplex PCR assay on genomic DNA. The Illumina HiSeq System was used to sequence the amplified TCR beta libraries as 87-base-pair reads. On the authors' methods: In a later analysis, tens of millions of unique TCR beta chains were counted across the roughly 670 repertoires, and approximately 11 million of these chains were shared by at least two donors. A nearest-neighbor algorithm error-corrected the raw reads and collapsed the reads into unique sequences, merging closely related sequences to remove PCR and sequencing errors. Alignment of CDR3 sequences to IMGT reference sequences was used to assign V, D and J gene segments. For a sequence to be retained, a match of at least six nucleotides was required to both a V gene segment and a J gene segment. A rearrangement was called productive if the CDR3 had no stop codons and remained in frame with V and J, and every other rearrangement was called non-productive. CDR3 was defined by IMGT convention, running from the second conserved V-encoded cysteine to the conserved J-encoded phenylalanine. The earlier analysis of some 580 of the donors excluded any sequence lacking an unambiguous match to a single V gene segment. An earlier analysis of a few hundred of the donors classified V segments as functional when productive rearrangements were above 56.7% and as segregating when the standard deviation between donors was above 5%. A statistical classification framework was built to diagnose cytomegalovirus status from the catalog of TCR beta chain sequences. In a later analysis, V and J genes were assigned by comparing TCR nucleotide sequences against IMGT/GENE-DB human TR gene sequences. In a later analysis, CDR3 sequences and most-parsimonious VDJ recombination scenarios were assigned using the TCRdist pipeline. In a later analysis, each TCR beta chain was defined by its CDR3 amino acid sequence together with its V-gene family, and reads without a unique V-gene family were excluded. A later analysis removed 592 highly shared, low-generation-probability nucleotide sequences to deal with suspected cross-contamination and a sequencing artifact. A later analysis calculated a clonal expansion index for each public chain from normalized within-repertoire ranks of inferred template counts. In a later analysis, generation probabilities were computed with a VDJ recombination model fitted to out-of-frame rearrangements, and the resulting probabilities were checked against IGoR. A later analysis scored TCR-TCR, TCR-HLA and TCR-CMV co-occurrence with hypergeometric tests, applying a repertoire-size bias correction to TCR pairs. To estimate false discovery rates, a later analysis permuted the HLA or CMV assignments 20 times. A later analysis grouped co-occurring TCRs with DBSCAN, adding TCRdist sequence similarity when clustering within HLA-allele-positive subsets. Repertoires with fewer than 30,000 or more than 120,000 public chains were left out of co-occurrence clustering, as were four to six repertoires with anomalous nucleotide sharing. TCRdb re-hosts the immuneACCESS table, in-frame sequences only. Its copies lack some clones; in the studies checked, an unresolved V gene accounts for under half of them, and the cause for the rest is not known. V and J calls and clone size are as listed in that table; D and trimming were resolved from the DNA. The sample profile shows about 170,000 clones; 71% of them were found once. The top ten hold about 1.4% of the sample.

The cohort consisted of hundreds of healthy bone marrow donors. Cohort members were all nominally healthy when sampled, although unrecorded immune exposures were likely present. The donor was CMV seronegative and belonged to the group of 350 or so seronegative cohort members. Each donor provided a peripheral blood sample, and peripheral blood mononuclear cells were used for TCR beta sequencing. Genomic DNA extraction from the blood cell samples was performed with the Qiagen DNeasy Blood Extraction Kit. This specimen comes from a study of cytomegalovirus exposure and HLA in healthy donors (dated by TCRdb to 2017 to 2019). Some background on the complete study: An earlier analysis of approximately 640 of the donors reported 250 to 350 Gb of sequence data and roughly 110 million unique TCR beta sequences from some 180 million T cells. Rather than using new phenotypic data, the later analysis identified candidate immune exposures from TCR beta sequences and from how often those sequences occurred across donors. The study aimed to test whether cataloging public T cell receptors could reveal signatures of past pathogen exposure. The genetic ancestry cluster associated with self-reported Caucasian donors included 65% to 90% of the roughly 410 genotyped donors. To predict cytomegalovirus infection status, the study combined high-throughput TCR immunosequencing, statistical association of individual TCRs with disease status, and machine learning. In an earlier analysis of a few hundred of the donors, high-throughput TCR beta sequencing was used to judge whether each TCR beta V gene segment behaved as functional or pseudogenic. The study used immunosequencing to profile the T cell repertoires of 670 or so subjects and linked those repertoires to cytomegalovirus serostatus. Across about 370 genotyped donors of the cohort, an average of roughly 250,000 unique TCR beta nucleotide sequences per donor were sequenced, and roughly 20% of those sequences were non-productive. Alongside the repertoire data, information on donor age, sex, ethnicity and CMV serostatus was compiled. A separate validation cohort of over 95 different subjects was used in addition to the roughly 700-subject first cohort. A later genetic analysis took genome-wide SNP genotypes for about 65% of the 666 donors and used that subset as a discovery cohort. The number of donors typed differed by locus, with roughly 620-640 for A, B, C, DRB1 and DQB1, over 500 for DQA1, about 610 for DPA1, and approximately 470 for DPB1. Every repertoire in the discovery cohort had been generated on one and the same sequencing platform. Roughly 310 gigabases of sequencing data and tens of millions of unique TCR sequences were included in an early release covering about 600 HLA-typed donors. Several DR-DQ haplotypes were treated as single units for association and clustering because of strong linkage in the cohort. In a later analysis, previously published TCR beta repertoires from hundreds of donors were re-analyzed and high-resolution HLA genotyping was added so that TCR occurrence patterns could be studied. Class I and class II HLA loci were covered by the typing at four-digit resolution.

Findings and caveats that apply to the study as a whole: Across donors, most TCR sequences were observed very rarely, whereas some public TCRs were present in many individuals. Specific HLA alleles were associated with 15,000 to 20,000 TCR beta sequences at a false discovery rate of 0.05 in a later analysis. In a later analysis, the rate of TCR association differed among HLA loci, with DRB1 alleles having the most associated TCRs and HLA-C alleles having the fewest. CMV serostatus was the only immune exposure information available for the cohort. The classifier was reported to diagnose cytomegalovirus status with high specificity and sensitivity in both the original cohort and the validation cohort. According to a later analysis, most CMV-associated TCR beta chains appeared to be HLA-restricted, and the HLA associations seemed to be driven largely by CMV exposure. A cluster of highly shared sequence variants was judged likely to be a technical artifact of the sequencing pipeline. The earlier analysis of about 600 of the donors excluded some 15 rarely observed V segments, including chromosome 9 orphons, because counts were too low. A later genetic analysis associated a missense DCLRE1C variant with V-gene and J-gene trimming of TCR beta chains, and an independent cohort replicated the association. Linkage disequilibrium might explain the correlated functional status among segregating V segments, but an unknown experimental factor could not be ruled out. Because some donors lacked HLA typing at each locus, the association tests relied only on the typed subset. In a later analysis, several top co-occurrence clusters were reported to appear linked to parvovirus B19, influenza, CMV and Epstein-Barr virus. In a later analysis, HLA-associated TCR beta chains showed more clonal expansion and lower generation probabilities than non-associated chains that were equally common. The authors suggested that the approach could potentially be generalized to other disease states and immunological phenotypes. The 87-base-pair reads could not distinguish some IMGT-functional V segments, including TRBV6-2 and TRBV6-3, so those segments were excluded. A further reported finding was that TCR beta sequences accurately predicted the HLA-A and HLA-B alleles for most subjects in the first cohort. This cohort had only TCR beta chains sequenced, and the lack of alpha or paired-chain data limited which features could be detected. An earlier analysis of approximately 590 of the donors showed that most TCR beta V segments appeared in productive rearrangements either about 90% or about 30% of the time, which broadly matched IMGT annotations. Sequencing depth was assumed to be roughly uniform across donors in the presence/absence analyses, though that assumption may not hold. The study listed 164 TCR beta chains as associated with cytomegalovirus. When HLA alleles, especially DR and DQ, strongly co-occurred, attributing TCR associations to individual alleles was difficult. In vitro tests confirmed that a few of the cytomegalovirus-associated TCR beta chains recognize cytomegalovirus antigens. According to a later genetic analysis, donors in an Asian-associated ancestry cluster had fewer N-insertions in productive TCRs than the roughly 660-donor mean.

The CDR3 numbers 15 residues from cysteine through phenylalanine. Of all the DNA, just the CDR3 is kept, 45 bases in frame from base 1. Clipping removes 5 bases from V and 1 base from J, with 3 as the unmatched junction base count. The germline V gene provides CDR1 SGHTS and CDR2 YDEGEE. This receptor was identified in a girl between 10 and 17 years old in good health and CMV-seronegative. Sequenced sample: PBMCs. The rearrangement combines TRBV5-8 with TRBJ2-2; a stretch of 9 junction bases matches TRBD1. The CDR3 protein: CASRMGQGNTGELFF. The base sequence is TGTGCCAGCAGAATGGGACAGGGGAACACCGGGGAGCTGTTTTTT.